This entry lists 3 T cell receptor beta chains sequenced from one sample in a study of Ad26.COV2.S vaccination and SARS-CoV-2 variants. The method was immunoSEQ multiplex PCR; TCRdb's version includes in-frame clones alone and lacks a portion of them. The sample includes about 410,000 clones, roughly nine tenths of them seen just once. The sample's treatment: roughly 20 received Ad26.COV2.S at low or high dose, single or two shots; about five received placebo; per-sample allocation not given. Specimen acquisition occurred on day 63 following the initial vaccine or placebo injection. The sequenced sample was peripheral blood, obtained in a trial of Ad26.COV2.S vaccine versus placebo. The receptors here all came from a person between 18 and 65 years old who received the Ad26.COV2.S COVID-19 vaccine or a placebo.

V is TRBV6-5 and J is TRBJ2-3; 7 nucleotides align to TRBD1. CDR3 length: 13 amino acids. The germline CDR1 and CDR2 sequences are MNHEY and SVGAGI. V gave up 5 bases and J gave up 6 bases; unmatched junction bases: 5. CDR3 residues: CASSRGQSDTQYF. CDR3 sequence (DNA): TGTGCCAGCAGTCGGGGACAGTCCGATACGCAGTATTTT.

The genes are TRBV6-5 and TRBJ1-5, with D unclear. The V end was cut by 6 bases, the J end by 2 bases, with 11 bases between. Germline V gene sequence: CDR1 MNHEY, CDR2 SVGAGI. The CDR3 is 14 residues long. The DNA of the CDR3 is TGTGCCAGCAGGACTGACGGAGGCAATCAGCCCCAGCATTTT. It is translated as CASRTDGGNQPQHF.

The genes are TRBV10-2 and TRBJ1-1; the D gene is possibly TRBD1 (5 bases). Trimming took 8 bases from V and 3 from J, leaving 19 bases between them. The CDR3 is made up of 15 amino acids. CDR1 is WSHSY, CDR2 SAAADI, per germline. The CDR3 nucleotides read TGCGCCAGCTCTAAAATGGACAAATTTTACACTGAAGCTTTCTTT. Protein: CASSKMDKFYTEAFF.